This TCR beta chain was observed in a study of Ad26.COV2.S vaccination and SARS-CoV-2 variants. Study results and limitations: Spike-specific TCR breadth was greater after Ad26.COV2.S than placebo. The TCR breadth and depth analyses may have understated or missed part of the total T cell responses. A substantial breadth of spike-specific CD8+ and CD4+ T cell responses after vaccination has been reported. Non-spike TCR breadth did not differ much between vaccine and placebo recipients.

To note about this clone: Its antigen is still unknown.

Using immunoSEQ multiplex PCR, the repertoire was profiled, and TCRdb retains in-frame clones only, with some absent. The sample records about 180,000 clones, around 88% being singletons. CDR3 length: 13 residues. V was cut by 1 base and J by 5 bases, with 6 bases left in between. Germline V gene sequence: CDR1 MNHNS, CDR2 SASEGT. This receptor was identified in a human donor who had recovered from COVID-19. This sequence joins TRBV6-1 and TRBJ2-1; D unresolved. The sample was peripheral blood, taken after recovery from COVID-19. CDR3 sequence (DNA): TGTGCCAGCAGTGAAGGTCGGGACAATGAGCAGTTCTTC. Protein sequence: CASSEGRDNEQFF.